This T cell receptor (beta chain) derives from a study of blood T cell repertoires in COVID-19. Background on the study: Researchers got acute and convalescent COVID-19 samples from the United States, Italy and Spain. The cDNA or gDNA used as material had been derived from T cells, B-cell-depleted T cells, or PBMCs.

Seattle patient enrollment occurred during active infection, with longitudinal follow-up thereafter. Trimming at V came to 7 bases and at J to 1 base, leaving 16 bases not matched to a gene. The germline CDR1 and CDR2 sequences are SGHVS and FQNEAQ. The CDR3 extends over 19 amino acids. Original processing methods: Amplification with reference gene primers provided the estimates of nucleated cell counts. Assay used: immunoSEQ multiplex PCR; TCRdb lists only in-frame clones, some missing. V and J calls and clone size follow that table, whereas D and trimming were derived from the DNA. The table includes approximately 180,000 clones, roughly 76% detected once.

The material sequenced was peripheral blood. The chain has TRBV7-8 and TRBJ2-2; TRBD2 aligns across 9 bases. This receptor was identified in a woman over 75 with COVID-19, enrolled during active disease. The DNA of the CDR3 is TGTGCCAGCATCCCACCCCGTTCGCGGGGGGGGGTGAACACCGGGGAGCTGTTTTTT. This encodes CASIPPRSRGGVNTGELFF.